This entry lists 19 T cell receptor beta chains sequenced from one sample in a study of blood T cell repertoires in COVID-19. TCRdb's table, derived via immunoSEQ multiplex PCR, lists solely in-frame clones and lacks some. The repertoire holds some 60,000 clones, approximately 91% seen once, with approximately 1.5% in the top ten. Sequenced input: peripheral blood. Receptor source: a human donor in a cohort sampled during active COVID-19.

The chain uses TRBV12-3 or TRBV12-4 and TRBJ1-1; D is ambiguous. The V and J ends lost 3 bases and 1 base respectively, with 6 bases between them. The CDR3 loop spans 13 amino acids. For the CDR3, the DNA is TGTGCCAGCAGTTTCCGCGAGAACACTGAAGCTTTCTTT. Translated, it gives CASSFRENTEAFF.

This clone came up once. The CDR3 loop is CASSSPLTYQPQHF. Written as DNA, the CDR3 is TGTGCCAGCAGCTCACCCCTAACTTATCAGCCCCAGCATTTT. The V and J genes are TRBV7-2 and TRBJ1-5, with D uncertain. The germline V and J ends were trimmed by 4 bases and 5 bases, with 12 bases remaining between them. Germline V gene data show CDR1 as SGHTA and CDR2 as FQGNSA. The CDR3 consists of 14 residues. Complete variable domain (other parts from reference TRBV7-2 and TRBJ1-5): GAGVSQSPSNKVTEKGKDVELRCDPISGHTALYWYRQSLGQGLEFLIYFQGNSAPDKSGLPSDRFSAERTGGSVSTLTIQRTQQEDSAVYLCASSSPLTYQPQHFGDGTRLSIL.

The chain employs TRBV7-9 and TRBJ1-1; D is uncertain. V was shortened by 1 base and J by 1 base, with 7 bases between the two germline ends. Germline values: CDR1 SEHNR, CDR2 FQNEAQ (reference sequence). CDR3 length equals 14 residues. The CDR3 DNA is TGTGCCAGCAGCTTAGTTGGCGGGAACACTGAAGCTTTCTTT. Its translation is CASSLVGGNTEAFF.

The V gene is TRBV12-5, the J gene TRBJ2-4; 7 bases align to TRBD1. Unmatched junction bases numbered 1, after V lost 3 bases and J lost 5 bases. The CDR3 is 13 residues long. Per the germline V gene, CDR1 is LGHNT and CDR2 is FRNRAP. The CDR3 DNA sequence: TGTGCTAGTGGTTTTACAGGGGAAAACATTCAGTACTTC. This sequence encodes CASGFTGENIQYF.

V is TRBV6-5 and J is TRBJ2-7; TRBD1 is a possible D gene (6 bases). Trimming left V 5 bases short and J 0 bases short, with 14 bases between. Germline V gives CDR1 MNHEY, CDR2 SVGAGI. The CDR3 sequence is 15 residues long. The CDR3 sequence is CASSRDRINSYEQYF. CDR3 coding DNA: TGTGCCAGCAGTCGCGACAGGATTAACTCCTACGAGCAGTACTTC.

This clone appeared a few times. The chain combines TRBV19 with TRBJ2-1, with D perhaps TRBD2 (6 bases). V was pared by 2 bases and J by 1 base, with 12 bases between. This CDR3 region has 16 residues. Germline values: CDR1 LNHDA, CDR2 SQIVND (reference sequence). The CDR3 spells CASSIMAGRSYNEQFF. The CDR3 bases are TGTGCCAGTAGTATAATGGCGGGAAGATCCTACAATGAGCAGTTCTTC.

The chain joins TRBV27 to TRBJ2-3; 7 nucleotides agree with TRBD1. Per the germline V gene, CDR1 is MNHEY and CDR2 is SMNVEV (reference sequence). Trimming at V came to 5 bases and at J to 7 bases, leaving 9 bases not matched to a gene. CDR3 length: 14 amino acids. The CDR3 DNA follows: TGTGCCAGCAGTCCATCAGACAGGGAATATACGCAGTATTTT. It yields the protein CASSPSDREYTQYF.

The chain recombines TRBV28 with TRBJ2-5; 9 bases are shared with TRBD2. The CDR3 has 17 amino acids. Germline trimming cut 8 bases from V and 2 bases from J; bases unmatched to any gene: 15. In germline, CDR1 is MDHEN, CDR2 SYDVKM. Written as DNA, the CDR3 is TGTGCCAGCTTGCGGGGTTTGAGCGGGAGGACGCAAGAGACCCAGTACTTC. The encoded protein is CASLRGLSGRTQETQYF.

This clone was counted between two and nine times. CDR3 sequence reads: CASSEANRGSLEQYF. DNA of the CDR3: TGTGCCAGCAGTGAAGCGAATAGGGGATCCCTCGAGCAGTACTTC. V gene TRBV2 combines with J gene TRBJ2-7, with D perhaps matching TRBD1 (5 bases). The V gene's germline CDR1 is SNHLY and CDR2 FYNNEI. This CDR3 region has 15 residues. V lost 0 bases and J 6 bases, leaving 15 bases between the germline ends.

This chain joins TRBV6-5 and TRBJ2-7, with D perhaps TRBD1 (6 bases). Germline values: CDR1 MNHEY, CDR2 SVGAGI. The CDR3 contains 12 residues. The germline V and J ends were trimmed by 5 bases and 7 bases, with 12 bases remaining between them. This CDR3 is CASSMSRGEQYF. DNA of the CDR3: TGTGCCAGCAGTATGAGTAGGGGGGAGCAGTACTTC.

This clone has more than one count but fewer than ten. J is TRBJ2-7 and V is TRBV5-6; TRBD1 matches at 10 bases. The ends lost 0 bases at V and 4 bases at J; junction bases unmatched: 7. CDR3 length: 16 residues. In germline, CDR1 is SGHDT, CDR2 YYEEEE. The CDR3 spells CASSLAADRGRYEQYF. For the CDR3, the DNA is TGTGCCAGCAGCTTGGCCGCAGACAGGGGGCGGTACGAGCAGTACTTC.

The rearrangement links TRBV7-3 to TRBJ1-1; 8 positions match TRBD1. The CDR3 is made up of 13 amino acids. J gave up 7 bases and V 5 bases, and 6 bases lay outside the gene matches. CDR1 and CDR2 from the germline V gene are SGHTA and FQGTGA. The CDR3 bases are TGTGCCAGCAGCCAAGTAACAGGGGGTGAAGCTTTCTTT. This codes for CASSQVTGGEAFF.

This clone came up once. This chain links TRBV6-5 with TRBJ1-3, with a possible D match to TRBD1 (6 bases). The CDR3 sequence is 15 residues long. Germline V gene sequence: CDR1 MNHEY, CDR2 SVGAGI. Trimming pared 2 bases from V and 4 bases from J, leaving 12 bases between. Here the CDR3 reads CASSYGRGAGNTIYF. The CDR3 bases are TGTGCCAGCAGTTACGGGAGGGGGGCAGGAAACACCATATATTTT.

The chain employs TRBV7-6 and TRBJ2-5, with TRBD2 identical over 10 bases. Germline V gene data show CDR1 as SGHVS and CDR2 as FNYEAQ. CDR3 size: 15 residues. V gave up 5 bases and J gave up 5 bases; unmatched junction bases: 8. CDR3 sequence (DNA): TGTGCCAGCAGCACCATAGCGGGAGGAGGGGAGACCCAGTACTTC. Residues: CASSTIAGGGETQYF.

This clone has just one count. The chain uses TRBV7-3 and TRBJ2-2, with 10 bases lining up with TRBD2. The V gene's germline CDR1 is SGHTA and CDR2 FQGTGA. After removal of 2 bases from V and 6 bases from J, the junction contained 9 bases not matched to a gene. This CDR3 spans 17 amino acids. The CDR3 is CASSLWASGSVAGELFF. In nucleotides, the CDR3 is TGTGCCAGCAGCTTATGGGCTAGCGGGAGTGTGGCCGGGGAGCTGTTTTTT.

The V gene is TRBV7-2, the J gene TRBJ1-2; no reliable D call. V gave up 1 base and J gave up 5 bases, with 8 bases separating them. The length of the CDR3 is 13 residues. Germline assignment: CDR1 SGHTA and CDR2 FQGNSA. CDR3 residues: CASSLGSGYGYTF. For the CDR3, the DNA is TGTGCCAGCAGCTTAGGTTCCGGGTATGGCTACACCTTC.

The sample holds a few counts of this clone. The V call is TRBV5-6, the J call TRBJ1-6, with TRBD1 as a possible D gene (6 bases). Trimming shortened V by 0 bases and J by 9 bases, and 10 bases separated the two germline ends. The CDR3 spans 14 residues. The germline V gene encodes CDR1 SGHDT and CDR2 YYEEEE. CDR3: CASSLDRVISPLHF. CDR3 coding DNA: TGTGCCAGCAGCTTGGACAGGGTGATTTCACCCCTCCACTTT.

The chain employs TRBV19 and TRBJ2-1; possible D gene TRBD2, 6 bases. Germline loops: CDR1 LNHDA, CDR2 SQIVND (reference sequence). V lost 6 bases to trimming and J lost 7 bases, with 19 bases between them. CDR3 length equals 15 residues. CDR3 nucleotides: TGTGCCAGTAGACCACTAGCTACCCGGGAGAATGAGCAGTTCTTC. Translating gives CASRPLATRENEQFF.

This chain joins TRBV7-3 and TRBJ2-3, with 10 bases aligning to TRBD2. The germline V gene has CDR1 SGHTA and CDR2 FQGTGA. The CDR3 is 16 residues long. The ends lost 1 base at V and 4 bases at J; junction bases unmatched: 5. CDR3 sequence: CASSLMGLAGADTQYF. The CDR3 coding sequence is TGTGCCAGCAGCTTAATGGGGCTAGCGGGAGCAGATACGCAGTATTTT.